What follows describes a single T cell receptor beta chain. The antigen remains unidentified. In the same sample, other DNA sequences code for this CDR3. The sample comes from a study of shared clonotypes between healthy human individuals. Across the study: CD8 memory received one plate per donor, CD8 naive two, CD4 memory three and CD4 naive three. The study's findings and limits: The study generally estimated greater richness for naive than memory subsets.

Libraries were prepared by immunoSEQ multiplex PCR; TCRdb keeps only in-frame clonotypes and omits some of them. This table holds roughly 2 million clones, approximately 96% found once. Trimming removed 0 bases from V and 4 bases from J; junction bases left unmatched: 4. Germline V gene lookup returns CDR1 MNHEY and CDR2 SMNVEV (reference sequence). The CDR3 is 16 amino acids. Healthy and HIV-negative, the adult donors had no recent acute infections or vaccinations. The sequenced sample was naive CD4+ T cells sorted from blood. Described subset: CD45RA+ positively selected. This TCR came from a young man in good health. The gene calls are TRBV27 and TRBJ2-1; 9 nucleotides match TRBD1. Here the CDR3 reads CASSLSGTGSYNEQFF. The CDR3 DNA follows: TGTGCCAGCAGTTTATCGGGGACAGGGAGTTACAATGAGCAGTTCTTC.